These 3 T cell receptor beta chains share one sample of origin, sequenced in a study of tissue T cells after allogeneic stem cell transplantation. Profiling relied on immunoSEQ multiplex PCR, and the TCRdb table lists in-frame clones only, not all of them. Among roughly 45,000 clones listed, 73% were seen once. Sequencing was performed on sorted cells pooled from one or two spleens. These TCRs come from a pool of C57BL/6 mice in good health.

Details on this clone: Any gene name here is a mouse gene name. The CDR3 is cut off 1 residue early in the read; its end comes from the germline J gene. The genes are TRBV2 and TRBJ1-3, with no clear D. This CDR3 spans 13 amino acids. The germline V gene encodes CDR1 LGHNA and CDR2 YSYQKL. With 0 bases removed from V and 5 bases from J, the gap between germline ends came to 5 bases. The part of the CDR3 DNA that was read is TGTGCCAGCAGCCAAGAATCAAGAAATACGCTCTAT. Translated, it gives CASSQESRNTLY. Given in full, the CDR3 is CASSQESRNTLYF.

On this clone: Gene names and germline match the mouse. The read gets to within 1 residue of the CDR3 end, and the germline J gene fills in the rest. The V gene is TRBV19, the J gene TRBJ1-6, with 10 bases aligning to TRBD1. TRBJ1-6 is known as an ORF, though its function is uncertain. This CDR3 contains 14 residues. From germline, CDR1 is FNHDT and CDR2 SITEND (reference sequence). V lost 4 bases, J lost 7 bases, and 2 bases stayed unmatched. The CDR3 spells CASSLTGGNSPLYF. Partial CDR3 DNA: TGTGCCAGCAGTCTGACAGGGGGCAATTCGCCCCTCTAC.

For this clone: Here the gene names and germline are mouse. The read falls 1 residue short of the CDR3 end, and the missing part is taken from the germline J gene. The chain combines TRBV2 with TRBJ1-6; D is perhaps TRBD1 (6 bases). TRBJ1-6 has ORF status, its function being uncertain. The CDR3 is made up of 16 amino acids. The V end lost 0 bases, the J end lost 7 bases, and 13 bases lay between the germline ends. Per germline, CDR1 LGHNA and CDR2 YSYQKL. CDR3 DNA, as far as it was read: TGTGCCAGCAGCCAAGATAGCAGGGGATGGAATTCGCCCCTCTAC. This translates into CASSQDSRGWNSPLY. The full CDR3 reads CASSQDSRGWNSPLYF.